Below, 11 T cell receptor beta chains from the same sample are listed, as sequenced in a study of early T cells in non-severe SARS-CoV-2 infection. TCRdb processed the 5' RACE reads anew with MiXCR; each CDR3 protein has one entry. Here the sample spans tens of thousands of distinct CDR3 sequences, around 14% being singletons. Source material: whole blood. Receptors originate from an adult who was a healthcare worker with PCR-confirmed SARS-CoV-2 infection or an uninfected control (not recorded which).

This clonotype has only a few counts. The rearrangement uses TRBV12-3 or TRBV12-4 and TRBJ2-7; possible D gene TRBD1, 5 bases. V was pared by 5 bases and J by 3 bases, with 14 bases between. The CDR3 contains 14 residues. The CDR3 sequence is CASSPVSGIYEQYF. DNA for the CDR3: TGTGCCAGCAGTCCGGTGTCAGGGATCTACGAGCAGTACTTC.

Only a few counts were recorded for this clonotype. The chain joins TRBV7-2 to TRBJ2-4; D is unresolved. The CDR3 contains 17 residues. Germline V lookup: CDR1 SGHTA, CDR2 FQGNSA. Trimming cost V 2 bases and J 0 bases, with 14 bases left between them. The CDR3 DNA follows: TGTGCCAGCAGCTTACCCGGTTTCAGGCTAGCCAAAAACATTCAGTACTTC. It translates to CASSLPGFRLAKNIQYF.

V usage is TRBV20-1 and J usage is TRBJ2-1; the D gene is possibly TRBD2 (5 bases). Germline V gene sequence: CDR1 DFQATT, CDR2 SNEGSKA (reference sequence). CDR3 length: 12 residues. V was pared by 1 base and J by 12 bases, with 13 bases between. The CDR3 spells CSARGNEDSQFF. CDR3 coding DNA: TGCAGTGCTAGAGGAAATGAGGACTCGCAGTTCTTC.

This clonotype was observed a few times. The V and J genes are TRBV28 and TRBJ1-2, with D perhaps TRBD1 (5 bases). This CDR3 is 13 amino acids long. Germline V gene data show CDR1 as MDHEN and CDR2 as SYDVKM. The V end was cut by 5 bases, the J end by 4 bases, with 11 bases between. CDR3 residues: CASSQDTLYGYTF. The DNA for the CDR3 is TGTGCCAGCAGTCAGGACACACTCTATGGCTACACCTTC.

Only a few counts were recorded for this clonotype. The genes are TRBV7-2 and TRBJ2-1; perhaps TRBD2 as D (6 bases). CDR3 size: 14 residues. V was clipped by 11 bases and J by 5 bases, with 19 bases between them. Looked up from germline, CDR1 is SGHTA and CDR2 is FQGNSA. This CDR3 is CAGNSGNFHNEQFF. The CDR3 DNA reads TGTGCCGGCAATAGCGGAAATTTCCACAATGAGCAGTTCTTC.

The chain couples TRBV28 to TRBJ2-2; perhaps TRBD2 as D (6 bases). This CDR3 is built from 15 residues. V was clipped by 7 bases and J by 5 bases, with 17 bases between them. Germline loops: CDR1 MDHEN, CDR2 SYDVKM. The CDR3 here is CASKIQRARTGELFF. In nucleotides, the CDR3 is TGTGCCAGCAAGATACAGCGGGCGAGGACCGGGGAGCTGTTTTTT.

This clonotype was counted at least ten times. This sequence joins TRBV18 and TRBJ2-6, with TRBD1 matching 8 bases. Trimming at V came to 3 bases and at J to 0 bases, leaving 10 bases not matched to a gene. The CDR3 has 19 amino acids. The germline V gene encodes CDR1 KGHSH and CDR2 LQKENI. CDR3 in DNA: TGTGCCAGCTCACCTCTACCGGGACAGGTTTCCTCTGGGGCCAACGTCCTGACTTTC. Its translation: CASSPLPGQVSSGANVLTF.

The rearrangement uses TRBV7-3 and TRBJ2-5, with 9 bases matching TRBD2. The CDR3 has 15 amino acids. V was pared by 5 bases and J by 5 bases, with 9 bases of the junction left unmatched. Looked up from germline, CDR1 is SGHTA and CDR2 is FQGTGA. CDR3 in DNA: TGTGCCAGCAGCGTCAGCGGGAGGAGCGATGAGACCCAGTACTTC. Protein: CASSVSGRSDETQYF.

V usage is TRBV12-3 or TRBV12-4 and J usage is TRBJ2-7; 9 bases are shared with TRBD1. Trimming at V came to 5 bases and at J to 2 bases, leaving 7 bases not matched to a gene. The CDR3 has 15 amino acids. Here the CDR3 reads CASSGTGSLAYEQYF. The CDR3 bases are TGTGCCAGCAGTGGGACAGGGTCTCTGGCCTACGAGCAGTACTTC.

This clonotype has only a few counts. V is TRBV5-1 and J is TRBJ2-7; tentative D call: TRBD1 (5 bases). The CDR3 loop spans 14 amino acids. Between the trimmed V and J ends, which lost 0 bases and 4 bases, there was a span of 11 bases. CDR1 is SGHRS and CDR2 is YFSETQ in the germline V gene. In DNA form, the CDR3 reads TGCGCCAGCAGCTTGGGGCTGGGGCCATACGAGCAGTACTTC. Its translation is CASSLGLGPYEQYF.

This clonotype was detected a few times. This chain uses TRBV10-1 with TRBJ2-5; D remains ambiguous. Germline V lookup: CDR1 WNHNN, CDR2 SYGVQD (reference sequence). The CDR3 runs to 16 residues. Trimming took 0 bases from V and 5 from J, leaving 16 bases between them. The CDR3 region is CASSESGKGRSETQYF. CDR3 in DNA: TGCGCCAGCAGTGAGTCAGGAAAGGGCAGATCGGAGACCCAGTACTTC.